These T cell receptor beta chains were read from a single sample in a study of blood T cell repertoires in COVID-19. TCRdb's table, derived via immunoSEQ multiplex PCR, lists solely in-frame clones and lacks some. Here the sample spans fewer than 60,000 clones, around 84% being singletons. The sequencing sample was made of peripheral blood. These receptors originate from a woman aged 80 or over with acute or convalescent COVID-19. Both conserved end residues are part of each CDR3. A D gene is named only where the DNA matches it firmly. Where a row states a size, it is once, few, many or the class of an expanded clone; other rows omit it.

d_call: .; j_call: TRBJ2-2; clone_size: .; v_call: TRBV3-1/TRBV3-2; cdr3_nt: TGTGCCAGCAGCCAGAAGAGAGGCGGTGCCGGGGAGCTGTTTTTT; cdr3_aa: CASSQKRGGAGELFF
d_call: .; j_call: TRBJ1-3; clone_size: .; v_call: TRBV5-1; cdr3_nt: TGCGCCAGCAGACCAGGGGAGGGCTCTGGAAACACCATATATTTT; cdr3_aa: CASRPGEGSGNTIYF
d_call: TRBD1; j_call: TRBJ2-2; clone_size: .; v_call: TRBV6-5; cdr3_nt: TGTGCCAGCACCGGGACAGGGGTCGGGGAGCTGTTTTTT; cdr3_aa: CASTGTGVGELFF
d_call: TRBD2; j_call: TRBJ2-3; clone_size: .; v_call: TRBV7-9; cdr3_nt: TGTGCCAGCAGCTTAGGCGGGGGGGGAGATACGCAGTATTTT; cdr3_aa: CASSLGGGGDTQYF
d_call: .; j_call: TRBJ1-4; clone_size: .; v_call: TRBV5-4; cdr3_nt: TGTGCCAGCAGTCCCGGACAGCCCTCTAATGAAAAACTGTTTTTT; cdr3_aa: CASSPGQPSNEKLFF
d_call: TRBD1; j_call: TRBJ2-1; clone_size: .; v_call: TRBV18; cdr3_nt: TGTGCCAGCTCACTTGGACAGGGGGCCCAAGAGCAGTTCTTC; cdr3_aa: CASSLGQGAQEQFF
d_call: .; j_call: TRBJ1-2; clone_size: .; v_call: TRBV3-1/TRBV3-2; cdr3_nt: TGTGCCAGCAGCCAAGCCGACAGATTCACCTATGGCTACACCTTC; cdr3_aa: CASSQADRFTYGYTF
d_call: .; j_call: TRBJ2-7; clone_size: .; v_call: TRBV30; cdr3_nt: TGTGCCTGGAGTGTGGACATCTACTACGAGCAGTACTTC; cdr3_aa: CAWSVDIYYEQYF
d_call: TRBD2; j_call: TRBJ2-3; clone_size: .; v_call: TRBV18; cdr3_nt: TGTGCCAGCTCCAGAGCGGGGGAGGAGGATACGCAGTATTTT; cdr3_aa: CASSRAGEEDTQYF
d_call: .; j_call: TRBJ2-7; clone_size: .; v_call: TRBV27; cdr3_nt: TGTGCCAGCAGCACTAGAGGAGGGTTGAGAGAGCAGTACTTC; cdr3_aa: CASSTRGGLREQYF
d_call: .; j_call: TRBJ1-2; clone_size: .; v_call: TRBV28; cdr3_nt: TGTGCCAGCAGTTCCTCCAACTATGGCTACACCTTC; cdr3_aa: CASSSSNYGYTF
d_call: .; j_call: TRBJ2-5; clone_size: few; v_call: TRBV9; cdr3_nt: TGTGCCAGCAGCGCGGGACTCACGATCCAAGAGACCCAGTACTTC; cdr3_aa: CASSAGLTIQETQYF
d_call: .; j_call: TRBJ1-2; clone_size: .; v_call: TRBV2; cdr3_nt: TGTGCCAGCAGTGTCCCAGGGGCGGAAAACTATGGCTACACCTTC; cdr3_aa: CASSVPGAENYGYTF
d_call: .; j_call: TRBJ2-2; clone_size: .; v_call: TRBV19; cdr3_nt: TGTGCCAGTAGTCCCGGGGGGAACACCGGGGAGCTGTTTTTT; cdr3_aa: CASSPGGNTGELFF
d_call: TRBD1; j_call: TRBJ1-4; clone_size: once; v_call: TRBV6-5; cdr3_nt: TGTGCCAGCAGACAGACAGGGGTTGAAAAACTGTTTTTT; cdr3_aa: CASRQTGVEKLFF
d_call: TRBD1; j_call: TRBJ1-1; clone_size: .; v_call: TRBV5-1; cdr3_nt: TGCGCCAGCAGCTACAGGGGCCCCGGAGGAGGAATGAACACTGAAGCTTTCTTT; cdr3_aa: CASSYRGPGGGMNTEAFF
d_call: TRBD1; j_call: TRBJ1-1; clone_size: once; v_call: TRBV27; cdr3_nt: TGTGCCAGCAGTTTATTAGGAACAGGGGTTACTGAAGCTTTCTTT; cdr3_aa: CASSLLGTGVTEAFF
d_call: TRBD1; j_call: TRBJ1-2; clone_size: few; v_call: TRBV6-5; cdr3_nt: TGTGCCAGCAGTTACTCCGCCACCGGGACAGGGACTGGCTACACCTTC; cdr3_aa: CASSYSATGTGTGYTF
d_call: .; j_call: TRBJ2-3; clone_size: .; v_call: TRBV7-9; cdr3_nt: TGTGCCAGCAGCTTAGTCACTAGCACAGATACGCAGTATTTT; cdr3_aa: CASSLVTSTDTQYF
d_call: .; j_call: TRBJ1-4; clone_size: .; v_call: TRBV5-6; cdr3_nt: TGTGCCAGCAGCCTTCAGGGTGGTAATGAAAAACTGTTTTTT; cdr3_aa: CASSLQGGNEKLFF
d_call: .; j_call: TRBJ1-1; clone_size: .; v_call: TRBV11-1; cdr3_nt: TGTGCCAGCAGCTTAGAAACAGGGAACACTGAAGCTTTCTTT; cdr3_aa: CASSLETGNTEAFF
d_call: .; j_call: TRBJ2-4; clone_size: .; v_call: TRBV10-3; cdr3_nt: TGTGCCATCAGCGCCAGGGTGGGCGGAAACATTCAGTACTTC; cdr3_aa: CAISARVGGNIQYF
d_call: .; j_call: TRBJ1-2; clone_size: .; v_call: TRBV3-1/TRBV3-2; cdr3_nt: TGTGCCAGCAGCCAAGGCGGAACGGATGGCTACACCTTC; cdr3_aa: CASSQGGTDGYTF
d_call: .; j_call: TRBJ1-1; clone_size: .; v_call: TRBV11-3; cdr3_nt: TGTGCCAGCAGCCTGTCAAGGGGCCTAATGTCTGAAGCTTTCTTT; cdr3_aa: CASSLSRGLMSEAFF
d_call: .; j_call: TRBJ1-1; clone_size: .; v_call: TRBV19; cdr3_nt: TGTGCCAGTAGTGTGACAGATAACACTGAAGCTTTCTTT; cdr3_aa: CASSVTDNTEAFF
d_call: TRBD1; j_call: TRBJ1-5; clone_size: .; v_call: TRBV27; cdr3_nt: TGTGCCAGCAGACCGGGGACAGGGGGCGGTCAGCCCCAGCATTTT; cdr3_aa: CASRPGTGGGQPQHF
d_call: .; j_call: TRBJ2-7; clone_size: .; v_call: TRBV4-1; cdr3_nt: TGCGCCAGCAGCCAAGATGACAGGCCGTTTTCCTACGAGCAGTACTTC; cdr3_aa: CASSQDDRPFSYEQYF
d_call: .; j_call: TRBJ1-1; clone_size: .; v_call: TRBV2; cdr3_nt: TGTGCCAGCAGCAACAGGGATGGCACTGAAGCTTTCTTT; cdr3_aa: CASSNRDGTEAFF
d_call: .; j_call: TRBJ1-2; clone_size: .; v_call: TRBV3-1/TRBV3-2; cdr3_nt: TGTGCCAGCAGCCAGACAAGTATAGGTGGCTACACCTTC; cdr3_aa: CASSQTSIGGYTF
d_call: .; j_call: TRBJ1-1; clone_size: .; v_call: TRBV6-5; cdr3_nt: TGTGCCAGCACCCGAGGGGGAAACATGAACACTGAAGCTTTCTTT; cdr3_aa: CASTRGGNMNTEAFF
d_call: .; j_call: TRBJ1-2; clone_size: few; v_call: TRBV5-1; cdr3_nt: TGCGCCAGCAGCTTAGAGGCCCCGTCCAGCGGCTACACCTTC; cdr3_aa: CASSLEAPSSGYTF
d_call: .; j_call: TRBJ1-1; clone_size: .; v_call: TRBV5-5; cdr3_nt: TGTGCCAGCAGCGGCGGGCGGAACACTGAAGCTTTCTTT; cdr3_aa: CASSGGRNTEAFF
d_call: .; j_call: TRBJ2-2; clone_size: .; v_call: TRBV6-2/TRBV6-3; cdr3_nt: TGTGCCAGCGGCCCGAGTCGGGATACCGGGGAGCTGTTTTTT; cdr3_aa: CASGPSRDTGELFF
d_call: .; j_call: TRBJ2-3; clone_size: .; v_call: TRBV3-1/TRBV3-2; cdr3_nt: TGTGCCAGCAGCACGAGTGGGGCCGGAACAGATACGCAGTATTTT; cdr3_aa: CASSTSGAGTDTQYF
d_call: .; j_call: TRBJ1-1; clone_size: many; v_call: TRBV5-1; cdr3_nt: TGCGCCAGCAGCCCCGGGGAGGGGGACACTGAAGCTTTCTTT; cdr3_aa: CASSPGEGDTEAFF
d_call: TRBD1; j_call: TRBJ2-2; clone_size: .; v_call: TRBV9; cdr3_nt: TGTGCCAGCAGCGCCGGACAGGGGGTCGCCGGGGAGCTGTTTTTT; cdr3_aa: CASSAGQGVAGELFF
d_call: .; j_call: TRBJ1-5; clone_size: .; v_call: TRBV11-2; cdr3_nt: TGTGCCAGCAGCTTAGCATGGGGTGGGGGGAATCAGCCCCAGCATTTT; cdr3_aa: CASSLAWGGGNQPQHF
d_call: .; j_call: TRBJ2-2; clone_size: few; v_call: TRBV30; cdr3_nt: TGTGCCTGGAGAGAGGCCGGGGAGCTGTTTTTT; cdr3_aa: CAWREAGELFF
d_call: .; j_call: TRBJ1-5; clone_size: .; v_call: TRBV3-1/TRBV3-2; cdr3_nt: TGTGCCAGCAGCCAGGCAGACAATCAGCCCCAGCATTTT; cdr3_aa: CASSQADNQPQHF
d_call: .; j_call: TRBJ1-3; clone_size: few; v_call: TRBV7-9; cdr3_nt: TGTGCCAGCAGCATGCTCTTGGGGCGTTCTGGAAACACCATATATTTT; cdr3_aa: CASSMLLGRSGNTIYF
d_call: TRBD2; j_call: TRBJ2-2; clone_size: .; v_call: TRBV7-2; cdr3_nt: TGTGCCAGCAGCTTATTACAGCGGGGGGGCCTGAGAGTGGAGCTGTTTTTT; cdr3_aa: CASSLLQRGGLRVELFF
d_call: TRBD1; j_call: TRBJ1-2; clone_size: few; v_call: TRBV5-1; cdr3_nt: TGCGCCAGCAGCCCAACAGGGGTTTCATATGGCTACACCTTC; cdr3_aa: CASSPTGVSYGYTF
d_call: .; j_call: TRBJ2-1; clone_size: .; v_call: TRBV2; cdr3_nt: TGTGCCAGCAGTAGAGAGACTAGCTCCTACAATGAGCAGTTCTTC; cdr3_aa: CASSRETSSYNEQFF
d_call: .; j_call: TRBJ1-1; clone_size: .; v_call: TRBV15; cdr3_nt: TGTGCCACCAGCAGAGACGGAGGGGACAACACTGAAGCTTTCTTT; cdr3_aa: CATSRDGGDNTEAFF
d_call: .; j_call: TRBJ1-6; clone_size: .; v_call: TRBV3-1/TRBV3-2; cdr3_nt: TGTGCCAGCAGCCGTTCTCATCTCACAGGGACATATAATTCACCCCTCCACTTT; cdr3_aa: CASSRSHLTGTYNSPLHF
d_call: TRBD1; j_call: TRBJ1-3; clone_size: .; v_call: TRBV9; cdr3_nt: TGTGCCAGTACAGGGGGCGGAAACACCATATATTTT; cdr3_aa: CASTGGGNTIYF
d_call: .; j_call: TRBJ2-1; clone_size: .; v_call: TRBV6-4; cdr3_nt: TGTGCCAGCAGTGCAGAACTAGGGGGACGGGAGCAGTTCTTC; cdr3_aa: CASSAELGGREQFF
d_call: .; j_call: TRBJ1-3; clone_size: few; v_call: TRBV3-1/TRBV3-2; cdr3_nt: TGTGCCAGCTCGAGTAGCTCTGGAAACACCATATATTTT; cdr3_aa: CASSSSSGNTIYF
d_call: .; j_call: TRBJ1-2; clone_size: once; v_call: TRBV5-8; cdr3_nt: TGTGCCAGCAGCTTGGATAAACCGACGGGTGGCTACACCTTC; cdr3_aa: CASSLDKPTGGYTF
d_call: .; j_call: TRBJ1-3; clone_size: .; v_call: TRBV5-8; cdr3_nt: TGTGCCAGCGCCACCACCAGGGCCTCTGGAAACACCATATATTTT; cdr3_aa: CASATTRASGNTIYF
d_call: .; j_call: TRBJ1-6; clone_size: .; v_call: TRBV14; cdr3_nt: TGTGCCAGCAGCCAAGGCCCGGGTTTACCCCTCCACTTT; cdr3_aa: CASSQGPGLPLHF
d_call: .; j_call: TRBJ2-1; clone_size: once; v_call: TRBV7-6; cdr3_nt: TGTGCCAGCAGTTTGGGGGGACTCAACAATGAGCAGTTCTTC; cdr3_aa: CASSLGGLNNEQFF
d_call: TRBD1; j_call: TRBJ1-2; clone_size: once; v_call: TRBV27; cdr3_nt: TGTGCCAGCAGTTTATTGGGGACAGACGACTATGGCTACACCTTC; cdr3_aa: CASSLLGTDDYGYTF
d_call: TRBD2; j_call: TRBJ2-1; clone_size: .; v_call: TRBV6-5; cdr3_nt: TGTGCCAGCAGTTACGGAAAGCGGGGGGGGTACAATGAGCAGTTCTTC; cdr3_aa: CASSYGKRGGYNEQFF
d_call: .; j_call: TRBJ2-7; clone_size: .; v_call: TRBV5-6; cdr3_nt: TGTGCCAGCAGCTTGGAAGCCAGGGTCCACGAGCAGTACTTC; cdr3_aa: CASSLEARVHEQYF
d_call: .; j_call: TRBJ2-7; clone_size: .; v_call: TRBV7-9; cdr3_nt: TGTGCCAGCAGCTTAGCGGGGGGACCGAACTACGAGCAGTACTTC; cdr3_aa: CASSLAGGPNYEQYF